This T cell receptor (beta chain) was captured by sequencing in a study of blood T cell repertoires in COVID-19. Study as a whole: Researchers got acute and convalescent COVID-19 samples from the United States, Italy and Spain. PBMCs, B-cell-depleted T cells, or T cells provided the cDNA or gDNA that made up the material.

In the study's own analysis: Estimation of nucleated cell counts relied on the amplification of reference gene primers. Only in-frame clones appear in the TCRdb table, and some are missing; sequencing was by immunoSEQ multiplex PCR. D and trimming were read from the DNA, whereas the V and J calls and clone size are those reported in that table. The sample holds roughly 430,000 clones, over 75% seen once. CDR1 is MGHRA and CDR2 is YSYEKL in the germline V gene. Trimming shortened V by 4 bases and J by 3 bases, and 12 bases separated the two germline ends. The CDR3 totals 14 residues. Individuals aged about 18 to 90 years were recruited from roughly 23 US areas.

Sequenced: PBMCs or T cells enriched from blood (not recorded which). The receptor was derived from a woman between 35 and 50 years old with acute COVID-19. The rearrangement links TRBV4-1 to TRBJ1-2, with D maybe TRBD1 (5 bases). CDR3 sequence: CASSRTDRDYGYTF. The CDR3 coding sequence is TGCGCCAGCAGCCGGACCGACAGAGACTATGGCTACACCTTC.